This TCR beta chain stems from a study of cytomegalovirus exposure and HLA in healthy donors. Study-wide findings and caveats: According to the study, roughly 160 TCR beta chains were cytomegalovirus-associated. Per a later analysis, 18,000 or so TCR beta sequences showed association with HLA alleles at 0.05 false discovery rate. The authors considered a cluster of highly shared sequence variants likely to be a sequencing artifact.

PCR used 60 Vbeta primers and 13 Jbeta primers. Sequencing used immunoSEQ multiplex PCR; TCRdb keeps in-frame clones, though not all of them. The profile covers over 40,000 clones, with roughly 90% appearing a single time and more than 7.5% taken by the ten largest. Trimming removed 5 bases at V and 4 bases at J, with 9 bases between. This CDR3 is 13 amino acids long. Germline lookup yields CDR1 MDHEN and CDR2 SYDVKM. Regarding this clone: Its antigen remains unidentified.

The gene calls are TRBV28 and TRBJ1-5; D perhaps matches TRBD1 (6 bases). Specimen: PBMCs. This TCR was sampled from a middle-aged woman in good health and CMV-seropositive. The CDR3 nucleotides are TGTGCCAGCAGTGGGACAAGAAATCAGCCCCAGCATTTT. This encodes CASSGTRNQPQHF.